A selection of T cell receptor beta chains follows, all from one sample in a study of blood T cell repertoires in COVID-19. Assay used: immunoSEQ multiplex PCR; TCRdb lists only in-frame clones, some missing. Of 84,000 or so clones in the sample, roughly 73% were seen once. The specimen sequenced was peripheral blood. The receptors were gathered from a human donor in a cohort sampled during active COVID-19. Each CDR3 is given with its conserved first and last residue. The D gene is left open where the match is weak. Only part of the rows carry a size: once, few, many, or a class if the clone is expanded.

CDR3 DNA: TGTGCCAGCAGTCGGGTACGGCAAGAGACCCAGTACTTC
CDR3 protein: CASSRVRQETQYF
clone size: -
V gene: TRBV5-6
J gene: TRBJ2-5
D gene: -

CDR3 DNA: TGTGCCAGCAGCGACGACAGGGGAACTGGAAACACCATATATTTT
CDR3 protein: CASSDDRGTGNTIYF
clone size: -
V gene: TRBV6-5
J gene: TRBJ1-3
D gene: TRBD1

CDR3 DNA: TGTGCCAGCAGCTTAAGTGGGACACTAGTTGGGGCTTTCTTT
CDR3 protein: CASSLSGTLVGAFF
clone size: -
V gene: TRBV11-2
J gene: TRBJ1-1
D gene: -

CDR3 DNA: TGTGCCACCAGTGACCTCCGGGACTGTGCCCCCTACGAGCAGTACTTC
CDR3 protein: CATSDLRDCAPYEQYF
clone size: -
V gene: TRBV24-1
J gene: TRBJ2-7
D gene: -

CDR3 DNA: TGTGCCAGTACCTCCCCCAACAGATCCCCCGACAACTATGGCTACACCTTC
CDR3 protein: CASTSPNRSPDNYGYTF
clone size: -
V gene: TRBV19
J gene: TRBJ1-2
D gene: -

CDR3 DNA: TGTGCCAGATTAACAGGGCAGCCTGGCACAGATACGCAGTATTTT
CDR3 protein: CARLTGQPGTDTQYF
clone size: -
V gene: TRBV25-1
J gene: TRBJ2-3
D gene: -

CDR3 DNA: TGTGCCATCAGTGAGTCGAGGACAGGTGAAGCTTTCTTT
CDR3 protein: CAISESRTGEAFF
clone size: -
V gene: TRBV10-3
J gene: TRBJ1-1
D gene: TRBD1

CDR3 DNA: TGTGCCAGCAGCTCCCGCAAGGGGCGGGGGGCCAAAAACATTCAGTACTTC
CDR3 protein: CASSSRKGRGAKNIQYF
clone size: -
V gene: TRBV6-4
J gene: TRBJ2-4
D gene: TRBD2

CDR3 DNA: TGTGCCAGCAGCGTAGGACAGGGGAACTACGAGCAGTACTTC
CDR3 protein: CASSVGQGNYEQYF
clone size: -
V gene: TRBV9
J gene: TRBJ2-7
D gene: TRBD1

CDR3 DNA: TGCGCCAGCAGCTTGGTTACAGGGTCCCCCCTATACGAGCAGTACTTC
CDR3 protein: CASSLVTGSPLYEQYF
clone size: -
V gene: TRBV5-1
J gene: TRBJ2-7
D gene: -

CDR3 DNA: TGTGCCAGCAGTTACATCGGGATTCGACAGCCCCAGCATTTT
CDR3 protein: CASSYIGIRQPQHF
clone size: -
V gene: TRBV6-2/TRBV6-3
J gene: TRBJ1-5
D gene: -

CDR3 DNA: TGTGCCAGCAGCTTAACCTTTGGACAGATGAACACTGAAGCTTTCTTT
CDR3 protein: CASSLTFGQMNTEAFF
clone size: -
V gene: TRBV7-8
J gene: TRBJ1-1
D gene: -

CDR3 DNA: TGCAGCGTTACCGCAGGGCGGACTGAAGCTTTCTTT
CDR3 protein: CSVTAGRTEAFF
clone size: -
V gene: TRBV29-1
J gene: TRBJ1-1
D gene: -

CDR3 DNA: TGTGCCAGCTCGCGAGGGACACGAAACACCGGGGAGCTGTTTTTT
CDR3 protein: CASSRGTRNTGELFF
clone size: few
V gene: TRBV18
J gene: TRBJ2-2
D gene: -

CDR3 DNA: TGTGCCAGTAGTACCTCAGCGGGGTCCTTTCCACGGGGAACGCAGTATTTT
CDR3 protein: CASSTSAGSFPRGTQYF
clone size: -
V gene: TRBV19
J gene: TRBJ2-3
D gene: TRBD2

CDR3 DNA: TGTGCCAGCAGTGTTTCTAGCGGCCGGAGGGAGCAGTACTTC
CDR3 protein: CASSVSSGRREQYF
clone size: -
V gene: TRBV2
J gene: TRBJ2-7
D gene: TRBD2

CDR3 DNA: TGTGCCAGCAGCCCCAACCGACGGGACAGGCAGTACTTC
CDR3 protein: CASSPNRRDRQYF
clone size: -
V gene: TRBV3-1/TRBV3-2
J gene: TRBJ2-5
D gene: TRBD1

CDR3 DNA: TGCAGTGCTAGTCAGGCGGGGCCATACGAGCAGTACTTC
CDR3 protein: CSASQAGPYEQYF
clone size: -
V gene: TRBV20-1
J gene: TRBJ2-7
D gene: -

CDR3 DNA: TGTGCCAGTATCTTTTATACTGAAGCTTTCTTT
CDR3 protein: CASIFYTEAFF
clone size: once
V gene: TRBV19
J gene: TRBJ1-1
D gene: -

CDR3 DNA: TGTGCCATCAGTTCGGGGCGACTAGCGGGGGCCATGAGCTCCTACAATGAGCAGTTCTTC
CDR3 protein: CAISSGRLAGAMSSYNEQFF
clone size: -
V gene: TRBV10-3
J gene: TRBJ2-1
D gene: TRBD2

CDR3 DNA: TGTGCCAGCAGTGAATTCCGGACAGGGAGGAGCTCCTATAATTCACCCCTCCACTTT
CDR3 protein: CASSEFRTGRSSYNSPLHF
clone size: -
V gene: TRBV6-1
J gene: TRBJ1-6
D gene: TRBD1

CDR3 DNA: TGTGCCAGCAGCTTTAAAGGGGCCAACGAGCAGTACTTC
CDR3 protein: CASSFKGANEQYF
clone size: -
V gene: TRBV5-4
J gene: TRBJ2-7
D gene: -

CDR3 DNA: TGCGCCAGCAGCTCTTGGGATAAGGGGGATGGCTACACCTTC
CDR3 protein: CASSSWDKGDGYTF
clone size: once
V gene: TRBV5-1
J gene: TRBJ1-2
D gene: -

CDR3 DNA: TGTGCCAGCACCCCAGGGGGGTATGGCTACACCTTC
CDR3 protein: CASTPGGYGYTF
clone size: -
V gene: TRBV6-5
J gene: TRBJ1-2
D gene: TRBD1

CDR3 DNA: TGTGCCAGCACCGCGGCAGGGACCTACGAGCAGTACTTC
CDR3 protein: CASTAAGTYEQYF
clone size: few
V gene: TRBV7-8
J gene: TRBJ2-7
D gene: -

CDR3 DNA: TGTGCCAGCAGTTCGACAGGGTATGGCTACACCTTC
CDR3 protein: CASSSTGYGYTF
clone size: -
V gene: TRBV12-3/TRBV12-4
J gene: TRBJ1-2
D gene: TRBD1

CDR3 DNA: TGTGCCAGCAGTGACCACGGGGTAGAAGAAAAACTGTTTTTT
CDR3 protein: CASSDHGVEEKLFF
clone size: -
V gene: TRBV25-1
J gene: TRBJ1-4
D gene: -

CDR3 DNA: TGTGCCAGCAGCTTAGGCCCCGGGACAGTCGGAGTAGGGGGAAACACCATATATTTT
CDR3 protein: CASSLGPGTVGVGGNTIYF
clone size: -
V gene: TRBV11-2
J gene: TRBJ1-3
D gene: TRBD1

CDR3 DNA: TGTGCCAGCAGTGAACGTCAGTTCAGAGCTTTCTTT
CDR3 protein: CASSERQFRAFF
clone size: -
V gene: TRBV2
J gene: TRBJ1-1
D gene: -

CDR3 DNA: TGTGCCAGCAGCTTAAGGTCTCGAGCAGGGTTGGGCGAGCAGTACTTC
CDR3 protein: CASSLRSRAGLGEQYF
clone size: once
V gene: TRBV7-9
J gene: TRBJ2-7
D gene: -

CDR3 DNA: TGTGCCAGCAGCGTAGCGGACAGGGGCGCCGAAAAACTGTTTTTT
CDR3 protein: CASSVADRGAEKLFF
clone size: -
V gene: TRBV9
J gene: TRBJ1-4
D gene: TRBD1

CDR3 DNA: TGTGCCAGCCGGACAGGGGCGCGTAGTGGCTACACCTTC
CDR3 protein: CASRTGARSGYTF
clone size: -
V gene: TRBV6-5
J gene: TRBJ1-2
D gene: TRBD1